This T cell receptor (beta chain) was documented in a study of T cells after yellow fever vaccination. Broader study findings: Clonotypes found in both CD4 and CD8 compartments made up a small share.

V dropped 5 bases and J dropped 1 base, with 9 bases sitting between them. The CDR3 runs to 13 residues. The germline V gene has CDR1 DFQATT and CDR2 SNEGSKA (reference sequence). Generation of TCR cDNA used 5'RACE template switching (which added a universal primer site and UMIs). TCRdb re-called the 5' RACE reads with MiXCR, one entry per CDR3 protein. The sample holds hundreds of thousands of distinct CDR3 sequences, 19% seen once. Points on this clonotype: Antigen: not known.

The V and J genes are TRBV20-1 and TRBJ1-3; D may be TRBD1 (6 bases). The sequence came from a man aged 25 to 40 who received the YFV17D yellow fever vaccine. The sequenced sample was PBMCs, obtained 15 days after the yellow fever booster vaccination. Here the CDR3 reads CSAGQPSGNTIYF. The DNA of the CDR3 is TGCAGTGCTGGACAGCCTTCTGGAAACACCATATATTTT.